The rows below give T cell receptor beta chains drawn from one sample of a study of OX40 agonist ivuxolimab in advanced cancers. The table came from immunoSEQ multiplex PCR; TCRdb's copy has only in-frame clones and leaves some out. The repertoire holds 8,000 or so clones, roughly 89% seen once, with about 4.4% in the top ten. The material was CD4+ or CD8+ T cells sorted from blood, obtained in a trial of the OX40 agonist ivuxolimab. The origin of the receptors is an adult with an advanced solid tumor such as melanoma, head and neck, liver or kidney cancer. Each CDR3 is given with its conserved first and last residue. A D gene is named only where the DNA matches it firmly. Rows may omit the clone size; those that give it use once, few, many or a size class.

j_call,clone_size,v_call,d_call,cdr3_nt,cdr3_aa
TRBJ2-7,.,TRBV18,.,TGTGCCAGCTCACCAGCGGATCGCGAGCAGTACTTC,CASSPADREQYF
TRBJ2-7,once,TRBV30,TRBD2,TGTGCCTGGAGTTGGGAGGGTGAGCAGTACTTC,CAWSWEGEQYF
TRBJ1-6,.,TRBV18,TRBD1,TGTGCCAGCTCACCTGAGGGACAGGGTTCACCCCTCCACTTT,CASSPEGQGSPLHF
TRBJ2-5,.,TRBV19,.,TGTGCCACTGGCCAGCCCCAAGAGACCCAGTACTTC,CATGQPQETQYF
TRBJ1-4,once,TRBV4-2,.,TGTGCCAGCGCCTTAAGGAGAGCAACTAATGAAAAACTGTTTTTT,CASALRRATNEKLFF
TRBJ2-3,.,TRBV18,TRBD2,TGTGCCAGCTCACCAATAGCGGGAATGATCACAGATACGCAGTATTTT,CASSPIAGMITDTQYF
TRBJ1-3,.,TRBV5-8,.,TGTGCCAGCAGCCTGGGAAGCTCTGGAAACACCATATATTTT,CASSLGSSGNTIYF
TRBJ1-5,.,TRBV6-1,TRBD1,TGTGCCACGGTACCAACAGGGGGCGGCAATCAGCCCCAGCATTTT,CATVPTGGGNQPQHF
TRBJ1-4,.,TRBV6-5,TRBD1,TGTGCCAGCAGTTACAGCGGGACAGCTAATGAAAAACTGTTTTTT,CASSYSGTANEKLFF
TRBJ2-3,.,TRBV9,TRBD2,TGTGCCAGCAGTCACACACTAGCGGGCAGCACGGATACGCAGTATTTT,CASSHTLAGSTDTQYF
TRBJ2-3,.,TRBV5-5,.,TGTGCCAGCAGCTATCAGGGGGGAACAGATACGCAGTATTTT,CASSYQGGTDTQYF
TRBJ1-4,.,TRBV10-3,.,TGTGCCATCAGTGAGAAGAGACTCCAAATAAATGAAAAACTGTTTTTT,CAISEKRLQINEKLFF
TRBJ2-1,.,TRBV7-9,.,TGTGCCAGCAGTTCATGGGAGGGGGCGCAGTACAATGAGCAGTTCTTC,CASSSWEGAQYNEQFF
TRBJ2-3,.,TRBV9,.,TGTGCCAGCAGCGTAGGAGATACGCAGTATTTT,CASSVGDTQYF
TRBJ2-7,.,TRBV7-2,TRBD2,TGTGCCAGCAGCTTAGCACTAGCGGGCCGTTCCTACGAGCAGTACTTC,CASSLALAGRSYEQYF
TRBJ2-1,.,TRBV29-1,.,TGCAGCGTAATCCATAGTGATACGGGCAATGAGCAGTTCTTC,CSVIHSDTGNEQFF
TRBJ2-7,once,TRBV19,.,TGTGCCAGTAGGGGATACTACGAGCAGTACTTC,CASRGYYEQYF
TRBJ2-1,once,TRBV4-2,TRBD2,TGTGCCAGCAGCCAAGATAACGGCGCTAGCGGGAGCAATGAGCAGTTCTTC,CASSQDNGASGSNEQFF